The clone carrying this TCR beta chain was observed many times. Antigen specificity is unknown. Production of TCR cDNA was by 5'RACE template switching, which also added a universal primer site and UMIs. One entry per CDR3 protein, called by TCRdb with MiXCR from the 5' RACE reads. This sample has about 240,000 distinct CDR3 sequences, with about 7% found just once. There are 12 residues in the CDR3. Germline V gives CDR1 SEHNR, CDR2 FQNEAQ (reference sequence). V lost 1 base and J 5 bases, leaving 3 bases between the germline ends. The sample is drawn from a study of T cells after yellow fever vaccination. Study-wide context: When fractions had low cell numbers, they were prepared with SMART-Seq v4 Ultra Low Input. The study's findings and limits: High-abundance clonotypes from the bulk population could contaminate FACS-sorted repertoires. A limited proportion of clonotypes was detected within both the CD4 and CD8 compartments.

The origin of this receptor is a man in his thirties or forties who received the YFV17D yellow fever vaccine. The V call is TRBV7-9, the J call TRBJ2-1; D call uncertain. The specimen comprised CD4+ T cells sorted from PBMCs, sampled 15 days after the yellow fever booster vaccination. The CDR3 region is CASSLVNNEQFF. CDR3 nucleotides: TGTGCCAGCAGCTTAGTTAACAATGAGCAGTTCTTC. The full variable domain, rest sourced from reference TRBV7-9 and TRBJ2-1, is DTGVSQNPRHKITKRGQNVTFRCDPISEHNRLYWYRQTLGQGPEFLTYFQNEAQLEKSRLLSDRFSAERPKGSFSTLEIQRTEQGDSAMYLCASSLVNNEQFFGPGTRLTVL.